This T cell receptor beta chain was sequenced in a study of blood T cell repertoires in COVID-19. About the study: PBMCs, B-cell-depleted T cells, or T cells were the source of the cDNA or gDNA that made up the material.

Study processing details: Quantification of nucleated cells was approximated via reference gene primer amplification. Profiling relied on immunoSEQ multiplex PCR, and the TCRdb table lists in-frame clones only, not all of them. D and trimming were read from the DNA, whereas the V and J calls and clone size are those reported in that table. In the table there are roughly 250,000 clones, over 70% of which are singletons. Deletions cut 1 base from V and 3 bases from J, with 9 bases between. The CDR3 sequence is 14 residues long. Germline V gene sequence: CDR1 SGHAT, CDR2 FQNNGV. Input material: PBMCs or T cells enriched from blood (not recorded which). The rearrangement uses TRBV11-2 and TRBJ2-5; D may be TRBD2 (5 bases). This clonotype was obtained from a woman in her thirties or forties who had been exposed to COVID-19. The CDR3 DNA is TGTGCCAGCAGCTTAGGTCAGCGGAAAGAGACCCAGTACTTC. Translated, it gives CASSLGQRKETQYF.